This is a list of T cell receptor beta chains from one sample in a study of metastatic and nonmetastatic thyroid tumors. TCRdb reassembled clones from the PCR reads with MiXCR. The table lists around 70,000 clones, more than 15% of them singletons. Sequencing was performed on blood. The receptors derive from a female donor with papillary thyroid cancer or a benign thyroid nodule (not recorded which). Some clones in this sample may be carry-over from other donors' samples. Both conserved end residues are part of each CDR3. A D gene is named only where the DNA matches it firmly. Clone size is stated in some rows and not others, as once, few, many or a class when expanded.

d_call	clone_size	j_call	v_call	cdr3_nt	cdr3_aa
-	many	TRBJ2-1	TRBV3-1	TGTGCCAGCAGCCAAGTGGGGGCCAATGAGCAGTTCTTC	CASSQVGANEQFF
TRBD1	few	TRBJ1-5	TRBV28	TGTGCCAGCAGTTATACAGGGGCGAGGAGTCAGCCCCAGCATTTT	CASSYTGARSQPQHF
TRBD2	-	TRBJ2-1	TRBV12-3/TRBV12-4	TGTGCCAGCAGTTTTCTAGCGGGAGGGGGAGATGAGCAGTTCTTC	CASSFLAGGGDEQFF
-	many	TRBJ2-7	TRBV20-1	TGCAGTGCCCCAGAGCAGGGTCTCTACGAGCAGTACTTC	CSAPEQGLYEQYF
TRBD2	many	TRBJ2-3	TRBV9	TGTGCCAGCAGCGTAGTAGCGGGAAGCACAGATACGCAGTATTTT	CASSVVAGSTDTQYF
TRBD1	-	TRBJ2-1	TRBV5-6	TGTGCCAGCAGCCTAGGGGAACAGGGGGCCTACAATGAGCAGTTCTTC	CASSLGEQGAYNEQFF
-	many	TRBJ2-1	TRBV28	TGTGCCAGCACCTCGGGCACTCACAATGAGCAGGTCTTC	CASTSGTHNEQVF
TRBD1	many	TRBJ2-1	TRBV7-8	TGTGCCAGCAGCTCACGACAGGGGCAATCCTACAATGAGCAGTTCTTC	CASSSRQGQSYNEQFF
TRBD1	-	TRBJ1-4	TRBV30	TGTGCCTCAACCCGGGACAGGGCTGAAAAACTGTTTTTT	CASTRDRAEKLFF
-	-	TRBJ1-2	TRBV20-1	TGCAGTGCTCGACGTACAGGTAGTTCGGACGGCTACACCTTC	CSARRTGSSDGYTF
-	-	TRBJ2-7	TRBV3-1	TGTGCCAGCAGCCAAGATCAGGGTCCCTACGAGCAGTACTTC	CASSQDQGPYEQYF
-	few	TRBJ2-1	TRBV6-1	TGTACCAGCAGTGAAATGCGGGCCTACAATGAGCAGTTCTTC	CTSSEMRAYNEQFF
-	many	TRBJ1-2	TRBV7-2	TGTGCCAGCAGCCAACGAATTGACAGTTATGGCTACACCTTC	CASSQRIDSYGYTF
TRBD1	many	TRBJ2-7	TRBV6-1	TGTGCCAGCAGCGTCGAGGGGACAGGGAACTACGAGCAGTACTTC	CASSVEGTGNYEQYF
-	many	TRBJ2-7	TRBV30	TGTGCCTGGAGCCCCCTTGACACCCCCTACGAGCAGTACTTC	CAWSPLDTPYEQYF
-	-	TRBJ2-7	TRBV20-1	TGCAGTGCTAGGGGCACTAAATACGAGCAGTACTTC	CSARGTKYEQYF
TRBD2	-	TRBJ2-1	TRBV10-3	TGTGCCATCAGTGCGGGACTACAGTCAATCGAGCAGTTCTTC	CAISAGLQSIEQFF
TRBD1	many	TRBJ1-4	TRBV14	TGTGCCAGCAGCCTGGGACAGTTTAATGAAAAACTGTTTTTT	CASSLGQFNEKLFF
-	many	TRBJ2-2	TRBV20-1	TGCAGTGCTAGACGACCGAACACCGGGGAGCTGTTTTTT	CSARRPNTGELFF
-	many	TRBJ2-1	TRBV5-6	TGTGCCAGCAGCTTGCAGGCGGGCTACAATGAGCAGTTCTTC	CASSLQAGYNEQFF
-	many	TRBJ1-1	TRBV4-1	TGCGCCAGCAGCCAAGATGCTGCCAGTTCTCAAGCTTTCTTT	CASSQDAASSQAFF
-	many	TRBJ2-3	TRBV18	TGTGCCAGCTCACCACCTGGCGGTGAGGGAGATACGCAGTATTTT	CASSPPGGEGDTQYF
-	-	TRBJ2-7	TRBV20-1	TGCAGTGCTAGAAAAACCTCTGGGCCTCGCGGCAGCTCCTACGAGCAGTACTTC	CSARKTSGPRGSSYEQYF
TRBD1	many	TRBJ1-5	TRBV18	TGTGCCAGCTCACCGGAGCAGGGGGGGCAGCCCCAGCATTTT	CASSPEQGGQPQHF
TRBD2	many	TRBJ2-1	TRBV7-2	TGTGCCAGCAGCTTAGTAGAGGGAGGGGCTAGCGGGAGTCATTGGTTCTTC	CASSLVEGGASGSHWFF
-	few	TRBJ2-7	TRBV27	TGTGCCAGCAGTTCCACCATCGACAGTCTAGCCTACGAGCAGTACTTC	CASSSTIDSLAYEQYF
-	many	TRBJ1-5	TRBV2	TGTGCCAGCAGTGTAGCAGGGGAATACAATCAGCCCCAGCATTTT	CASSVAGEYNQPQHF
-	many	TRBJ1-1	TRBV11-2	TGTGCCAGCAGCCCATTGCGAGCATCCATGAACACTGAAGCTTTCTTT	CASSPLRASMNTEAFF
TRBD2	many	TRBJ2-3	TRBV3-1	TGTGCCAGCAGCCAACTTTCTCTAGCGGACACAGATACGCAGTATTTT	CASSQLSLADTDTQYF
-	few	TRBJ2-5	TRBV7-9	TGTGCCAGCAGCTTCGGGGGCCAAGAGACCCAGTACTTC	CASSFGGQETQYF
TRBD1	many	TRBJ2-3	TRBV6-4	TGTGCCAGCGGAACCGGGACAGGGGAGGCAGATACGCAGTATTTT	CASGTGTGEADTQYF
TRBD1	many	TRBJ1-1	TRBV3-1	TGTGCCAGCAGTTTTCGACAGGGTGGGGACACTGAAGCTTTCTTT	CASSFRQGGDTEAFF
TRBD2	many	TRBJ2-1	TRBV11-2	TGTGCCAGCAGCTTATTTGGCGGGGGGCTGAGCAATGAGCAGTTCTTC	CASSLFGGGLSNEQFF
TRBD1	many	TRBJ2-7	TRBV20-1	TGCAGTGCTAGGGAGGACAGGGGGCTAAACGAGCAGTACTTC	CSAREDRGLNEQYF
TRBD1	-	TRBJ1-1	TRBV2	TGTGCCAGCAGCGACAGGGGGAGGAGGACTGAAGCTTTCTTT	CASSDRGRRTEAFF
TRBD1	many	TRBJ1-3	TRBV19	TGTGCCAGTAGTGACCCGGGACAGGACTCTGGAAACACCATATATTTT	CASSDPGQDSGNTIYF
-	many	TRBJ1-2	TRBV12-3/TRBV12-4	TGTGCCAGCAGACCTCAGGGGTCCCCTTTGGGGGGCTACACCTTC	CASRPQGSPLGGYTF
-	many	TRBJ1-6	TRBV12-3/TRBV12-4	TGTGCCAGCAGTTTAGCGGGTGGTGTAGGATCACCCCTCCACTTT	CASSLAGGVGSPLHF
TRBD2	many	TRBJ2-5	TRBV15	TGTGCCACCAGCAGAGATAGGGCTAGCGGGAGGGGAGAGACCCAGTACTTC	CATSRDRASGRGETQYF
TRBD1	many	TRBJ2-1	TRBV5-1	TGCGCCAGCAGCCCGGACAGGGGAATTGATGAGCAGTTCTTC	CASSPDRGIDEQFF
-	many	TRBJ2-3	TRBV7-9	TGTGCCAGCAGCTCCTGGCGGGACACAGATACGCAGTATTTT	CASSSWRDTDTQYF
TRBD2	-	TRBJ2-3	TRBV3-1	TGTGCCAGCAGCCATCTAGCGGGAGGAGTAGATACGCAGTATTTT	CASSHLAGGVDTQYF
TRBD2	many	TRBJ2-1	TRBV27	TGTGCCAGCAGCCCTGGGGGGGGTTCGTACAATGAGCAGTTCTTC	CASSPGGGSYNEQFF
-	many	TRBJ1-3	TRBV30	TGTGCCTGGAGTGTAAGGAAGACAGGCGGCTCTGGAAACACCATATATTTT	CAWSVRKTGGSGNTIYF
TRBD2	many	TRBJ2-1	TRBV9	TGTGCCAGCAGCGCGCTAGCGGGAGGGCCGGGTGAGCAGTTCTTC	CASSALAGGPGEQFF
-	-	TRBJ2-1	TRBV7-3	TGTGCCAGCAGCTTCGGACCCAACAATGAGCAGTTCTTC	CASSFGPNNEQFF
-	-	TRBJ2-2	TRBV30	TGTGCCTGGGGGGGGTTAGGCGTCGGCGGGGAGCTGTTTTTT	CAWGGLGVGGELFF
TRBD1	-	TRBJ2-1	TRBV6-5	TGTGCCAGCAGTTACTTGGACAGGGTGAATTACAATGAGCAGTTCTTC	CASSYLDRVNYNEQFF
-	many	TRBJ1-5	TRBV12-3/TRBV12-4	TGTGCCAGCAGTTCCACAGCGAGTTATCAGCCCCAGCATTTT	CASSSTASYQPQHF
TRBD2	many	TRBJ2-2	TRBV19	TGTGCCAGCACCTCGGCTAGCGGGAGAAGAACCGGGGAGCTGTTTTTT	CASTSASGRRTGELFF
TRBD2	many	TRBJ2-7	TRBV20-1	TGCAGTGCCACAACTAGCGGTCCTACCTACGAGCAGTACTTC	CSATTSGPTYEQYF
-	many	TRBJ2-1	TRBV2	TGTGCCAGCAGTGAACGGAGCTCCTACAATGAGCAGTTCTTC	CASSERSSYNEQFF
TRBD1	many	TRBJ1-1	TRBV5-1	TGCGCCAGCAGCTCGCGGACAGGGGCCGGGAGAACTGAAGCTTTCTTT	CASSSRTGAGRTEAFF
-	many	TRBJ1-4	TRBV2	TGTGCCAGCAGCCCGACAGACCCTAATGAAAAACTGTTTTTT	CASSPTDPNEKLFF
-	-	TRBJ2-1	TRBV3-1	TGTGCCAGCAGCCAGACACCCTTTGGTAATGAGCAGTTCTTC	CASSQTPFGNEQFF
-	few	TRBJ2-7	TRBV7-9	TGTGCCAGCAGCCCTGGGTTTGAGCAGTACTTC	CASSPGFEQYF
TRBD1	-	TRBJ2-7	TRBV27	TGTGCCAGCAGTTTAAGGACAGGGTACGAGCAGTACTTC	CASSLRTGYEQYF
-	many	TRBJ2-5	TRBV11-2	TGTGCCAGCAGGGTTAGCTTTAGTGCAGAGACCCAGTACTTC	CASRVSFSAETQYF
TRBD1	many	TRBJ1-6	TRBV27	TGTGCCAGCAAAGAGGGGGCGTATTCACCCCTCCACTTT	CASKEGAYSPLHF
TRBD2	many	TRBJ2-1	TRBV19	TGTGCCAGTAGTGCCACTAGCGGGAGGTACAATGAGCAGTTCTTC	CASSATSGRYNEQFF